A single sample gave rise to the 25 T cell receptor beta chains below, sequenced in a study of T cell repertoires in cytomegalovirus infection. TCRdb called the reads again in MiXCR, with one record for every CDR3 protein. Among approximately 56,000 distinct CDR3 sequences, around a fifth were seen once, and the ten largest hold around three quarters. Their antigen targets remain unknown. Sequenced here: CD8+ T cells from cultured PBMCs, sampled from culture after CMV antigen stimulation. The source is a human donor in good health (CMV status not recorded). Some clones in this sample may be carry-over from other donors' samples.

This clonotype was picked up a small number of times. The rearrangement links TRBV7-9 to TRBJ2-1; possible D gene TRBD2, 6 bases. Germline CDR1 reads SEHNR; CDR2 reads FQNEAQ (reference sequence). The CDR3 sequence is 14 residues long. Trimming stripped 2 bases from V and 4 bases from J, with 9 bases between. CDR3 region: CASSLRGGYNEQFF. The CDR3 nucleotides read TGTGCCAGCAGCTTACGGGGAGGATACAATGAGCAGTTCTTC. Using reference TRBV7-9 and TRBJ2-1 for the parts outside the CDR3, the full variable domain is DTGVSQNPRHKITKRGQNVTFRCDPISEHNRLYWYRQTLGQGPEFLTYFQNEAQLEKSRLLSDRFSAERPKGSFSTLEIQRTEQGDSAMYLCASSLRGGYNEQFFGPGTRLTVL.

The chain couples TRBV12-3 or TRBV12-4 to TRBJ2-7; TRBD1 is a possible D gene (6 bases). This CDR3 is built from 12 residues. V was cut by 5 bases and J by 5 bases, with 10 bases left in between. CDR3 residues: CASSRPGDEQYF. DNA of the CDR3: TGTGCCAGCAGTCGTCCAGGGGACGAGCAGTACTTC.

The genes are TRBV7-9 and TRBJ2-1; D perhaps matches TRBD1 (5 bases). The CDR3 covers 14 residues. Trimming took off 3 bases at V and 3 bases at J, with 9 bases between the two ends. CDR1 and CDR2 (germline): SEHNR, FQNEAQ (reference sequence). CDR3 DNA: TGTGCCAGCAGCTTCGACAGCTTCTACAATGAGCAGTTCTTC. Protein product: CASSFDSFYNEQFF.

CDR3 sequence reads: CASSRGTRDSKYTEAFF. For the CDR3, the DNA is TGTGCCAGCAGCCGGGGGACCCGGGACAGCAAATACACTGAAGCTTTCTTT. This chain joins TRBV7-9 and TRBJ1-1; TRBD1 agrees at 7 bases. From germline, CDR1 is SEHNR and CDR2 FQNEAQ (reference sequence). The CDR3 covers 17 residues. J lost 3 bases, V lost 5 bases, and 15 bases had no gene match. Complete variable domain (other parts from reference TRBV7-9 and TRBJ1-1): DTGVSQNPRHKITKRGQNVTFRCDPISEHNRLYWYRQTLGQGPEFLTYFQNEAQLEKSRLLSDRFSAERPKGSFSTLEIQRTEQGDSAMYLCASSRGTRDSKYTEAFFGQGTRLTVV.

V gene TRBV7-2 combines with J gene TRBJ2-7; D is ambiguous. The V end lost 2 bases, the J end lost 2 bases, and 13 bases lay between the germline ends. Germline V CDR1 and CDR2: SGHTA, FQGNSA. The CDR3 is 15 amino acids. CDR3 in DNA: TGTGCCAGCAGCTTACTCGTCCCGGTGACCTACGAGCAGTACTTC. Encoded protein: CASSLLVPVTYEQYF.

V gene TRBV7-6 combines with J gene TRBJ2-5; 7 bases match TRBD1. The CDR3 loop spans 15 amino acids. The ends lost 3 bases at V and 3 bases at J; junction bases unmatched: 7. The germline V gene encodes CDR1 SGHVS and CDR2 FNYEAQ. Here the CDR3 DNA reads TGTGCCAGCAGCTTCCCTGAGGGGGCTGAAGAGACCCAGTACTTC. Translating it yields CASSFPEGAEETQYF.

The gene calls are TRBV4-1 and TRBJ2-7; tentative D call: TRBD1 (5 bases). The CDR3 has 14 amino acids. Trimming pared 1 base from V and 2 bases from J, leaving 9 bases between. Germline assignment: CDR1 MGHRA and CDR2 YSYEKL. Here the CDR3 DNA reads TGCGCCAGCAGCCAAGTGGGGCGAGCCTACGAGCAGTACTTC. This translates into CASSQVGRAYEQYF.

This chain links TRBV12-3 or TRBV12-4 with TRBJ1-2, with D maybe TRBD1 (6 bases). The CDR3 runs to 15 residues. Trimming left V 5 bases short and J 4 bases short, with 17 bases between. DNA for the CDR3: TGTGCCAGCAGTCAGGGGCCTAGACCATTCTATGGCTACACCTTC. Translating gives CASSQGPRPFYGYTF.

The chain is built from TRBV27 and TRBJ1-1; 9 positions agree with TRBD1. The CDR3 has 15 amino acids. Germline V gene sequence: CDR1 MNHEY, CDR2 SMNVEV (reference sequence). The junction had 1 base not matched to a gene; V was cut back by 2 bases and J by 0 bases. This chain's CDR3 is CASSLTGGMNTEAFF. DNA for the CDR3: TGTGCCAGCAGTTTAACAGGGGGCATGAACACTGAAGCTTTCTTT.

This clonotype was seen a few times. The chain recombines TRBV15 with TRBJ2-1; tentatively, D is TRBD1 or TRBD2 (6 bases each). This CDR3 contains 16 residues. The germline gives CDR1 LNHNV, CDR2 YYDKDF (reference sequence). Trimming took 2 bases from V and 5 from J, leaving 16 bases between them. Here the CDR3 DNA reads TGTGCCACCAGCAGATACAGGGAGGTCGGAGACAATGAGCAGTTCTTC. It translates to CATSRYREVGDNEQFF.

The V gene is TRBV19, the J gene TRBJ1-5, with 9 positions matching TRBD1. This CDR3 spans 17 amino acids. The trim removed 5 bases at V and 7 bases at J, leaving 15 bases unmatched. The germline V gene has CDR1 LNHDA and CDR2 SQIVND (reference sequence). The CDR3 DNA reads as TGTGCCAGTAGTCCCGGGACAGGGTATGAGATTACGCAGCCCCAGCATTTT. This encodes CASSPGTGYEITQPQHF.

This clonotype was observed a handful of times. The rearrangement joins TRBV7-8 to TRBJ1-2; no reliable D call. The germline CDR1 and CDR2 sequences are SGHVS and FQNEAQ. V dropped 6 bases and J dropped 4 bases, with 15 bases sitting between them. This CDR3 has 14 amino acids. CDR3 region: CASSRGPLSYGYTF. The CDR3 DNA reads TGTGCCAGCAGTCGGGGTCCGTTAAGCTATGGCTACACCTTC.

This clonotype has just a few counts. The chain joins TRBV27 to TRBJ2-1; the D is unclear. In germline, CDR1 is MNHEY, CDR2 SMNVEV (reference sequence). The CDR3 is made up of 17 amino acids. The germline V and J ends were trimmed by 1 base and 0 bases, with 13 bases remaining between them. The DNA of the CDR3 is TGTGCCAGCAGTTTATTCCCCCCTCCAGGCTCCTACAATGAGCAGTTCTTC. Amino acids: CASSLFPPPGSYNEQFF.

A few counts support this clonotype. The V and J genes are TRBV9 and TRBJ1-2; D is uncertain. Germline V lookup: CDR1 SGDLS, CDR2 YYNGEE. Trimming pared 5 bases from V and 0 bases from J, leaving 5 bases between. The CDR3 length is 12 residues. In nucleotides, the CDR3 is TGTGCCAGCAGTACAGCTAACTATGGCTACACCTTC. Protein sequence: CASSTANYGYTF.

This clonotype showed up just a few times. The chain has TRBV6-2 or TRBV6-3 and TRBJ2-2; D unclear. The CDR3 is 12 amino acids. Germline CDR1 reads MNHEY; CDR2 reads SVGEGT. Trimming shortened V by 2 bases and J by 7 bases, and 5 bases separated the two germline ends. The CDR3 spells CASSYNLGELFF. The CDR3 DNA reads as TGTGCCAGCAGTTACAATCTCGGGGAGCTGTTTTTT.

This clonotype was recorded a few times. This rearrangement joins TRBV11-2 to TRBJ2-7; D gene uncertain. V lost 4 bases to trimming and J lost 0 bases, with 16 bases between them. This CDR3 is 16 amino acids long. Per germline, CDR1 SGHAT and CDR2 FQNNGV. CDR3 residues: CASSSKTAPLSYEQYF. CDR3 nucleotide sequence: TGTGCCAGCAGCTCTAAGACTGCGCCCCTCTCCTACGAGCAGTACTTC.

With respect to this clonotype: A much larger clone lies a single base off, so this may be a read error. The V gene is TRBV27, the J gene TRBJ2-7; D may be TRBD2 (6 bases). Germline V CDR1 and CDR2: MNHEY, SMNVEV (reference sequence). This CDR3 is 12 amino acids long. Between the trimmed V and J ends, which lost 6 bases and 5 bases, there was a span of 11 bases. The CDR3 is CASSPRGNEQYF. Written as DNA, the CDR3 is TGTGCCAGCAGCCCCCGGGGGAACGAGCAGTACTTC.

With regard to this clonotype: Germline and junction disagree at one end, which may indicate a read error. The V and J genes are TRBV7-6 and TRBJ2-7; 11 bases line up with TRBD2. Germline lookup yields CDR1 SGHVS and CDR2 FNYEAQ. CDR3 length equals 13 residues. The CDR3 protein is CASSGGTGLADFF. CDR3 bases: TGTGCCAGCAGCGGGGGAACGGGACTAGCGGACTTCTTC.

V usage is TRBV7-9 and J usage is TRBJ2-7; D is unclear. The CDR3 is 14 residues long. Germline-derived CDR1 and CDR2 are SEHNR and FQNEAQ (reference sequence). V was shortened by 7 bases and J by 0 bases, with 13 bases between the two germline ends. CDR3 nucleotides: TGTGCCAGCATCGGACCCGGCCCCTCCTACGAGCAGTACTTC. This gives the protein CASIGPGPSYEQYF.

This clonotype has just one count. The chain links TRBV18 to TRBJ1-4; D possibly corresponds to TRBD1 (6 bases). Per germline, CDR1 KGHSH and CDR2 LQKENI. The CDR3 is 14 residues long. Trimming removed 3 bases at V and 1 base at J, with 6 bases between. CDR3 sequence: CASSPTGTNEKLFF. CDR3 coding DNA: TGTGCCAGCTCACCGACAGGAACTAATGAAAAACTGTTTTTT. Full variable domain (remainder filled in from reference TRBV18 and TRBJ1-4): NAGVMQNPRHLVRRRGQEARLRCSPMKGHSHVYWYRQLPEEGLKFMVYLQKENIIDESGMPKERFSAEFPKEGPSILRIQQVVRGDSAAYFCASSPTGTNEKLFFGSGTQLSVL.

V is TRBV7-2 and J is TRBJ2-7; D is perhaps TRBD1 or TRBD2 (6 bases each). This CDR3 region has 15 residues. Germline CDR1 and CDR2: SGHTA and FQGNSA. Trimming pared 1 base from V and 2 bases from J, leaving 12 bases between. The CDR3 loop reads CASSLGGGPAYEQYF. Written as DNA, the CDR3 is TGTGCCAGCAGCTTAGGAGGGGGGCCAGCCTACGAGCAGTACTTC.

This chain joins TRBV7-6 and TRBJ2-3; 13 bases fit TRBD2. V shed 5 bases and J 6 bases; nucleotides not matched to a gene: 11. The CDR3 loop spans 17 amino acids. Germline values: CDR1 SGHVS, CDR2 FNYEAQ. DNA of the CDR3: TGTGCCAGCAGCCCTGGGACTAGCGGGGTGTGGGAGGATACGCAGTATTTT. Its protein is CASSPGTSGVWEDTQYF.

The chain links TRBV28 to TRBJ2-5, with 10 bases matching TRBD1. V shed 6 bases, J shed 2 bases, and the junction held 6 bases outside the gene matches. Germline-derived CDR1 and CDR2 are MDHEN and SYDVKM. This CDR3 is 15 amino acids long. The CDR3 nucleotides are TGTGCCAGCAGGGGGACAGGGGATGGGCAAGAGACCCAGTACTTC. Residues: CASRGTGDGQETQYF.

A few counts support this clonotype. V gene TRBV7-2 combines with J gene TRBJ2-5; 7 bases are shared with TRBD1. Germline CDR1 SGHTA, CDR2 FQGNSA. The CDR3 length is 15 residues. With 3 bases clipped from V and 2 bases from J, the junction kept 6 bases outside the gene matches. In DNA form, the CDR3 reads TGTGCCAGCAGCTTTCCGCAGGGGGAGCAAGAGACCCAGTACTTC. Its protein product is CASSFPQGEQETQYF. The variable domain in full, completed from reference TRBV7-2 and TRBJ2-5, reads GAGVSQSPSNKVTEKGKDVELRCDPISGHTALYWYRQSLGQGLEFLIYFQGNSAPDKSGLPSDRFSAERTGGSVSTLTIQRTQQEDSAVYLCASSFPQGEQETQYFGPGTRLLVL.

The chain recombines TRBV28 with TRBJ1-1; no clear D. Germline values: CDR1 MDHEN, CDR2 SYDVKM. This CDR3 comprises 14 residues. The V end was cut by 2 bases, the J end by 1 base, with 8 bases between. This CDR3 reads CASSLHGPNTEAFF. The CDR3 DNA follows: TGTGCCAGCAGTTTACACGGACCGAACACTGAAGCTTTCTTT.